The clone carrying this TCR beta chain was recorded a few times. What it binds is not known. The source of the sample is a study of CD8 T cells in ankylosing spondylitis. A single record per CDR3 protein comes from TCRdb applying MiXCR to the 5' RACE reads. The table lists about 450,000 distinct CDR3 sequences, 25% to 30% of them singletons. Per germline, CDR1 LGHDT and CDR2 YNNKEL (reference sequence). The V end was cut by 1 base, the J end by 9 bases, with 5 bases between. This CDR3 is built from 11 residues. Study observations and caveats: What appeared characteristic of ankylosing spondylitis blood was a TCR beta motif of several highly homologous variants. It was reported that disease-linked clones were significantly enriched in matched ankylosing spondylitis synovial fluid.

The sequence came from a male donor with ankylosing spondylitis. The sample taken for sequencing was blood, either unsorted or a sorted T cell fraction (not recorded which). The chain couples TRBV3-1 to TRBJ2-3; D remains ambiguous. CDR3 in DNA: TGTGCCAGCAGCCAAGTCCAGACGCAGTATTTT. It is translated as CASSQVQTQYF.